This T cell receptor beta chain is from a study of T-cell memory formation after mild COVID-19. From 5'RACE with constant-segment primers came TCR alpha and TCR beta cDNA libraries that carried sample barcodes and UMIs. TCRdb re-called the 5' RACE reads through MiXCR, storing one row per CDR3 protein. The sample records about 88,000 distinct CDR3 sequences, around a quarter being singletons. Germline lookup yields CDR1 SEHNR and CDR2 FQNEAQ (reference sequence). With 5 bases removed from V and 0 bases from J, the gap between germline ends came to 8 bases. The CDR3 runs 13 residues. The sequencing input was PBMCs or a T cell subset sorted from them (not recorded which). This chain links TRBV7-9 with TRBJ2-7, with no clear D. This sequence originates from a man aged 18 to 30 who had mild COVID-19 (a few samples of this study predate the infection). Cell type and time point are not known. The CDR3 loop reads CASSPRSSYEQYV. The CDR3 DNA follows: TGTGCCAGCAGCCCCAGGAGCTCCTACGAGCAGTACGTC.